A selection of T cell receptor beta chains follows, all from one sample in a study of blood T cell repertoires in COVID-19. Measured with immunoSEQ multiplex PCR; TCRdb has only the in-frame clones, and not every one. The sample yields about 200,000 clones, roughly nine tenths seen once. The specimen sequenced was peripheral blood. Receptors were obtained from a woman between 45 and 60 years old with COVID-19, enrolled during active disease. CDR3s include the opening cysteine and the closing phenylalanine or tryptophan. The D gene is left open where the match is weak. Size tells how often a clone was seen (once, few, many) or the class of an expanded clone, and some rows leave it out.

d_gene: .; j_gene: TRBJ1-1; v_gene: TRBV19; abundance: .; CDR3aa: CASNEGDLNTEAFF; CDR3nt: TGTGCCAGTAATGAGGGGGATTTGAACACTGAAGCTTTCTTT
d_gene: .; j_gene: TRBJ1-5; v_gene: TRBV27; abundance: .; CDR3aa: CASSPYPSGQPQHF; CDR3nt: TGTGCCAGCAGTCCCTACCCCTCGGGTCAGCCCCAGCATTTT
d_gene: TRBD1; j_gene: TRBJ1-6; v_gene: TRBV5-4; abundance: .; CDR3aa: CASSSKPTGGSDSPLHF; CDR3nt: TGTGCCAGCAGCTCAAAACCCACAGGGGGAAGTGATTCACCCCTCCACTTT
d_gene: .; j_gene: TRBJ2-7; v_gene: TRBV20-1; abundance: .; CDR3aa: CSASRSWEQYF; CDR3nt: TGCAGTGCCTCGAGGTCCTGGGAGCAGTACTTC
d_gene: TRBD2; j_gene: TRBJ2-3; v_gene: TRBV2; abundance: .; CDR3aa: CATTSGETDTQYF; CDR3nt: TGTGCCACCACTAGCGGGGAGACAGATACGCAGTATTTT
d_gene: TRBD1; j_gene: TRBJ1-5; v_gene: TRBV6-6; abundance: .; CDR3aa: CASRLQGSNQPQHF; CDR3nt: TGTGCCAGCAGATTACAGGGGAGCAATCAGCCCCAGCATTTT
d_gene: .; j_gene: TRBJ2-5; v_gene: TRBV11-3; abundance: .; CDR3aa: CASSLGAGEETQYF; CDR3nt: TGTGCCAGCAGCTTAGGGGCAGGGGAGGAGACCCAGTACTTC
d_gene: .; j_gene: TRBJ1-4; v_gene: TRBV4-1; abundance: .; CDR3aa: CASSQERREKLFF; CDR3nt: TGCGCCAGCAGCCAAGAGAGGAGAGAAAAACTGTTTTTT
d_gene: TRBD1; j_gene: TRBJ1-3; v_gene: TRBV7-2; abundance: .; CDR3aa: CASRYRTGAGNTIYF; CDR3nt: TGTGCCAGCAGATACCGGACAGGGGCTGGAAACACCATATATTTT
d_gene: TRBD2; j_gene: TRBJ2-5; v_gene: TRBV5-4; abundance: .; CDR3aa: CASSAGLAGQETQYF; CDR3nt: TGTGCCAGCAGCGCGGGACTAGCGGGGCAAGAGACCCAGTACTTC
d_gene: TRBD2; j_gene: TRBJ2-3; v_gene: TRBV5-1; abundance: many; CDR3aa: CASSFSGGYTDTQYF; CDR3nt: TGCGCCAGCAGCTTTAGCGGGGGATACACAGATACGCAGTATTTT